This T cell receptor (beta chain) was profiled in a study of T cells in Graves' hyperthyroidism and ophthalmopathy. This clonotype has at least ten counts. Amplified TCR beta CDR3 regions derived from RNA transcripts. First-round RT-PCR targeting the TCR CDR3 was performed with the HTBI primer set. From the multiplex PCR reads, TCRdb called clonotypes with MiXCR, one entry per CDR3 protein. The sample includes about 380,000 distinct CDR3 sequences, about 13% of them seen just once. Diagnoses were established using clinical symptoms, serum thyroxine and TRAb, thyroid ultrasound and orbital computed tomography. The PBMCs had their origin in 7.5 to 10 ml of fresh peripheral blood. Between the trimmed V and J ends, which lost 6 bases and 6 bases, there was a span of 8 bases. The CDR3 consists of 11 residues. Per the germline V gene, CDR1 is MDHEN and CDR2 is SYDVKM.

The chain recombines TRBV28 with TRBJ1-2; no definite D call. This TCR came from a man in his thirties or forties with Graves' hyperthyroidism that later progressed to Graves' ophthalmopathy. The sequencing sample was made of blood. The CDR3 coding sequence is TGTGCCAGCAGGGCAGTACATGGCTACACCTTC. This codes for CASRAVHGYTF.